Below, 8 T cell receptor beta chains from the same sample are listed, as sequenced in a study of blood T cells in healthy people across ages. The authors ran a second PCR of about 6 to 11 cycles using a sample-barcoded 5' primer and a J-beta primer mix. In TCRdb, the 5' RACE reads were re-called with MiXCR into one record per CDR3 protein. This sample has about 640,000 distinct CDR3 sequences, with around 54% found just once. Sequences were obtained from blood. The receptors derive from a man in his sixties in good health.

The chain has TRBV29-1 and TRBJ2-6; D gene unclear. V shed 7 bases and J shed 0 bases, with 7 bases lying between them. CDR3 length: 13 residues. The V gene's germline CDR1 is SQVTM and CDR2 ANQGSEA. The CDR3 DNA reads TGCAGCGCCAAGGACTCTGGGGCCAACGTCCTGACTTTC. It codes for CSAKDSGANVLTF. Variable domain in full (rest from reference TRBV29-1 and TRBJ2-6): SAVISQKPSRDICQRGTSLTIQCQVDSQVTMMFWYRQQPGQSLTLIATANQGSEATYESGFVIDKFPISRPNLTFSTLTVSNMSPEDSSIYLCSAKDSGANVLTFGAGSRLTVL.

The V and J genes are TRBV11-2 and TRBJ2-7; 16 bases fit TRBD2. Germline V lookup: CDR1 SGHAT, CDR2 FQNNGV. Trimming at V came to 5 bases and at J to 4 bases, leaving 8 bases not matched to a gene. The CDR3 has 17 residues. The CDR3, as DNA: TGTGCCAGCAGCCCCTCCGGGACTAGCGGGGGGGCTTACGAGCAGTACTTC. Residues: CASSPSGTSGGAYEQYF.

This clonotype was found a few times. V gene TRBV10-3 combines with J gene TRBJ2-1; D ambiguous. In germline, CDR1 is ENHRY, CDR2 SYGVKD. The V and J ends lost 2 bases and 5 bases respectively, with 7 bases between them. This CDR3 has 13 residues. The CDR3 DNA sequence: TGTGCCATCAGTGAGCACACCGACAATGAGCAGTTCTTC. It codes for CAISEHTDNEQFF.

Turning to this clonotype: One junction end does not reproduce the germline sequence, and a read error may be involved. The V and J genes are TRBV20-1 and TRBJ1-3; the match to TRBD1 covers 10 bases. The CDR3 spans 14 residues. CDR1 DFQATT and CDR2 SNEGSKA come from the germline V gene (reference sequence). The DNA of the CDR3 is TGCAGTGCCCCCGGACAGGGGGAGGGAAACACCACATATTTT. It is translated as CSAPGQGEGNTTYF.

This clonotype was observed a handful of times. This chain links TRBV11-2 with TRBJ2-4; 7 bases map to TRBD1. The CDR3 covers 16 residues. Germline-derived CDR1 and CDR2 are SGHAT and FQNNGV. Losses at the gene ends were 3 bases for V and 0 bases for J; bases not matched to a gene: 5. CDR3 nucleotide sequence: TGTGCCAGCAGCTTTGGACAGGCGATAGCCAAAAACATTCAGTACTTC. Translation: CASSFGQAIAKNIQYF.

This clonotype was counted between two and nine times. The chain combines TRBV12-3 or TRBV12-4 with TRBJ2-3; D might be TRBD1 (5 bases). Deletions cut 7 bases from V and 5 bases from J, with 10 bases between. The CDR3 contains 12 residues. The CDR3 region has the DNA TGTGCCAGCATTCGCCAGGGAGATACGCAGTATTTT. Protein product: CASIRQGDTQYF.

This clonotype was counted a single time. This chain links TRBV10-3 with TRBJ1-2; 7 nucleotides match TRBD1. The CDR3 is 13 amino acids. The junction had 5 bases not matched to a gene; V was cut back by 5 bases and J by 5 bases. CDR1 is ENHRY and CDR2 is SYGVKD in the germline V gene. As DNA, the CDR3 is TGTGCCATCAGTCCACAGGGGAATTATGGCTACACCTTC. It specifies CAISPQGNYGYTF.

The chain links TRBV5-4 to TRBJ2-1; 7 bases are a match to TRBD1. Germline V gene sequence: CDR1 SGHNT, CDR2 YYREEE (reference sequence). J was trimmed by 2 bases and V by 5 bases; bases with no gene match: 7. This CDR3 has 15 residues. The CDR3 nucleotides read TGTGCCAGCAGGGCCCCAGGACAGGCCTACAATGAGCAGTTCTTC. It specifies CASRAPGQAYNEQFF.